This T cell receptor beta chain was sequenced in a study of shared clonotypes between healthy human individuals. Here immunoSEQ multiplex PCR was the method, and the copy in TCRdb shows in-frame clones only, minus some. Of over 700,000 clones listed, roughly 72% are singletons. This clone came up a few times. Antigen unknown. Study results and limitations: Compared with memory subsets, naive subsets generally had larger estimated richness.

The length of the CDR3 is 14 residues. V gave up 2 bases and J gave up 8 bases; unmatched junction bases: 5. Germline values: CDR1 KGHSH, CDR2 LQKENI. V and J are TRBV18 and TRBJ2-1; 8 nucleotides agree with TRBD2. Source material: memory CD4+ T cells sorted from blood. Described subset: CD45RA-negative fraction. This receptor was identified in a woman aged 25 to 45 in good health. CDR3 region: CASSPATSVYEQFF. The CDR3 DNA reads as TGTGCCAGCTCACCAGCGACTAGCGTCTATGAGCAGTTCTTC. The variable domain in full, with the rest retrieved from reference TRBV18 and TRBJ2-1, is NAGVMQNPRHLVRRRGQEARLRCSPMKGHSHVYWYRQLPEEGLKFMVYLQKENIIDESGMPKERFSAEFPKEGPSILRIQQVVRGDSAAYFCASSPATSVYEQFFGPGTRLTVL.